This T cell receptor (beta chain) originates from a study of blood T cell repertoires in COVID-19. Overall study context: The United States, Italy and Spain supplied acute and convalescent COVID-19 samples. PBMCs, B-cell-depleted T cells, or T cells were the source of the cDNA or gDNA that made up the material.

With 5 bases clipped from V and 2 bases from J, the junction kept 7 bases outside the gene matches. CDR1 and CDR2 (germline): KGHDR, SFDVKD. The CDR3 runs 16 residues. Original processing methods: Reference gene primer amplification gave nucleated cell count estimates. Profiled with immunoSEQ multiplex PCR; TCRdb holds only in-frame clones, not every one. V, J and clone size reflect that table, while D and trimming were determined from the DNA. The sample contains more than 95,000 clones, around 83% of which appear only once. The sequence was obtained from a woman of 80 years or more with acute or convalescent COVID-19. Sequencing was carried out using peripheral blood. V is TRBV24-1 and J is TRBJ1-2, with TRBD1 matching 10 bases. The CDR3 DNA reads as TGTGCCACCAGTGGGCCCGGGACAGGGGAGAACTATGGCTACACCTTC. Its protein product is CATSGPGTGENYGYTF.